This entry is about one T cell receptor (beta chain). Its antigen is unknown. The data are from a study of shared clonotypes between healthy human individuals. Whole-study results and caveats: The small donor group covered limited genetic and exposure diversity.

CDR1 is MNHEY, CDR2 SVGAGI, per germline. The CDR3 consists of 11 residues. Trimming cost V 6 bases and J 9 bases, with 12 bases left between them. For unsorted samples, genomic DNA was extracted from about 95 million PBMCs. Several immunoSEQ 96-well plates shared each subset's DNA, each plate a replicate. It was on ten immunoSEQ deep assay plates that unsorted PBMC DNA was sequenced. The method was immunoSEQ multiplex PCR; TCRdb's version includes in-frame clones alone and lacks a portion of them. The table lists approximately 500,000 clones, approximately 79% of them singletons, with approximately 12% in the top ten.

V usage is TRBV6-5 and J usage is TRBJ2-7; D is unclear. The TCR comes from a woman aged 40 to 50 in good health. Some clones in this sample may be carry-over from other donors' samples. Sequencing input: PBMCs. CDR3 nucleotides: TGTGCCAGCAGGACTGGGATAAGGCAGTACTTC. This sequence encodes CASRTGIRQYF.